The 24 T cell receptor beta chains below all came from one sample that was sequenced in a study of cytomegalovirus exposure and HLA in healthy donors. The data were produced by immunoSEQ multiplex PCR, yet TCRdb's version contains in-frame clones alone and is incomplete. In the table there are over 55,000 clones, 90% to 97% of which are singletons. Input material: PBMCs. The receptors derive from a man aged 18-30 years in good health and CMV-seronegative.

The chain couples TRBV7-9 to TRBJ2-7, with 7 positions matching TRBD1. From germline, CDR1 is SEHNR and CDR2 FQNEAQ (reference sequence). Unmatched junction bases numbered 8, after V lost 4 bases and J lost 5 bases. This CDR3 has 14 amino acids. The CDR3: CASSSTGTGDEQYF. DNA of the CDR3: TGTGCCAGCAGCTCGACAGGGACCGGTGACGAGCAGTACTTC.

The chain couples TRBV5-1 to TRBJ1-3; the D is unclear. Trimming pared 4 bases from V and 1 base from J, leaving 12 bases between. In germline, CDR1 is SGHRS, CDR2 YFSETQ. The CDR3 has 15 residues. The CDR3 is CASSPGPESGNTIYF. Written as DNA, the CDR3 is TGCGCCAGCAGCCCTGGTCCGGAGTCTGGAAACACCATATATTTT.

This clone was recorded once. The chain combines TRBV4-1 with TRBJ2-1, with 8 bases identical to TRBD1. The V segment lost 3 bases and the J segment 6 bases; nucleotides outside the gene matches: 10. CDR1 is MGHRA, CDR2 YSYEKL, per germline. The CDR3 runs to 16 residues. CDR3 residues: CASSHLARGLLNEQFF. Here the CDR3 DNA reads TGCGCCAGCAGCCACCTAGCCAGGGGGCTACTCAATGAGCAGTTCTTC.

V gene TRBV13 combines with J gene TRBJ2-7, with 11 bases fitting TRBD2. The V segment lost 4 bases and the J segment 3 bases; nucleotides outside the gene matches: 8. The CDR3 has 16 amino acids. Germline V CDR1 and CDR2: PRHDT, FYEKMQ (reference sequence). The CDR3 nucleotides are TGTGCCAGCAGCTACAATAGCGGGAGGGGACTCTACGAGCAGTACTTC. Translating it yields CASSYNSGRGLYEQYF.

V and J are TRBV7-6 and TRBJ2-3; 10 bases line up with TRBD2. This CDR3 has 16 amino acids. Germline-derived CDR1 and CDR2 are SGHVS and FNYEAQ. The V segment lost 5 bases and the J segment 4 bases; nucleotides outside the gene matches: 9. This CDR3 reads CASSPRGAGGPDTQYF. CDR3 nucleotide sequence: TGTGCCAGCAGCCCCCGGGGAGCGGGAGGGCCAGATACGCAGTATTTT. Looking up the rest from reference TRBV7-6 and TRBJ2-3 gives the full variable domain: GAGVSQSPRYKVTKRGQDVALRCDPISGHVSLYWYRQALGQGPEFLTYFNYEAQQDKSGLPNDRFSAERPEGSISTLTIQRTEQRDSAMYRCASSPRGAGGPDTQYFGPGTRLTVL.

The rearrangement uses TRBV27 and TRBJ2-7, with TRBD1 matching 9 bases. This CDR3 region has 15 residues. The junction had 9 bases not matched to a gene; V was cut back by 6 bases and J by 3 bases. The germline V gene has CDR1 MNHEY and CDR2 SMNVEV (reference sequence). CDR3 bases: TGTGCCAGCAGGCGACCGGGGACAGGGCTCTACGAGCAGTACTTC. It encodes CASRRPGTGLYEQYF.

This clone has a single count. The rearrangement joins TRBV7-2 to TRBJ2-2, with 8 bases that match TRBD2. Trimming removed 1 base from V and 7 bases from J; junction bases left unmatched: 8. CDR1 and CDR2 from the germline V gene are SGHTA and FQGNSA. The CDR3 is 16 residues long. The CDR3 here is CASSLDGAGVYGELFF. CDR3 bases: TGTGCCAGCAGCTTAGACGGAGCGGGAGTTTACGGGGAGCTGTTTTTT.

This chain joins TRBV11-2 and TRBJ2-5; D is unresolved. The germline V gene has CDR1 SGHAT and CDR2 FQNNGV. CDR3 length: 13 amino acids. Trimming took off 3 bases at V and 5 bases at J, with 10 bases between the two ends. CDR3 DNA: TGTGCCAGCAGCTTCACGAGAGTGGAGACCCAGTACTTC. Translating gives CASSFTRVETQYF. The entire variable domain, with the rest obtained from reference TRBV11-2 and TRBJ2-5, is as follows: EAGVAQSPRYKIIEKRQSVAFWCNPISGHATLYWYQQILGQGPKLLIQFQNNGVVDDSQLPKDRFSAERLKGVDSTLKIQPAKLEDSAVYLCASSFTRVETQYFGPGTRLLVL.

The CDR3 sequence is CASSRGFPGELFF. The CDR3 nucleotides are TGTGCCAGCAGCCGGGGATTTCCCGGGGAGCTGTTTTTT. This chain uses TRBV11-2 with TRBJ2-2; TRBD2 is a possible D gene (5 bases). Trimming stripped 5 bases from V and 6 bases from J, with 10 bases between. The CDR3 is 13 amino acids. CDR1 is SGHAT, CDR2 FQNNGV, per germline. The full variable domain, in which reference TRBV11-2 and TRBJ2-2 provide the parts outside the CDR3, is EAGVAQSPRYKIIEKRQSVAFWCNPISGHATLYWYQQILGQGPKLLIQFQNNGVVDDSQLPKDRFSAERLKGVDSTLKIQPAKLEDSAVYLCASSRGFPGELFFGEGSRLTVL.

The rearrangement joins TRBV5-4 to TRBJ2-3; TRBD2 matches 10 bases. After removal of 9 bases from V and 1 base from J, the junction contained 5 bases not matched to a gene. The CDR3 is 14 amino acids. The V gene's germline CDR1 is SGHNT and CDR2 YYREEE (reference sequence). The CDR3 region has the DNA TGTGCCACCACCGGGACTAGCGGCACAGATACGCAGTATTTT. This gives the protein CATTGTSGTDTQYF. Full variable domain (remainder filled in from reference TRBV5-4 and TRBJ2-3): ETGVTQSPTHLIKTRGQQVTLRCSSQSGHNTVSWYQQALGQGPQFIFQYYREEENGRGNFPPRFSGLQFPNYSSELNVNALELDDSALYLCATTGTSGTDTQYFGPGTRLTVL.

This clone was observed a single time. The V gene is TRBV6-6, the J gene TRBJ1-1; D is unclear. CDR1 and CDR2 (germline): MNHNY, SVGAGI (reference sequence). The V end lost 5 bases, the J end lost 1 base, and 5 bases lay between the germline ends. The CDR3 runs 12 residues. The CDR3 spells CASSIRNTEAFF. The CDR3 DNA reads TGTGCCAGCAGTATTCGGAACACTGAAGCTTTCTTT.

V is TRBV25-1 and J is TRBJ2-1, with 8 nucleotides matching TRBD2. CDR3 length: 15 residues. V lost 2 bases to trimming and J lost 3 bases; unmatched junction nucleotides: 3. CDR1 is MGHDK, CDR2 SYGVNS, per germline. For the CDR3, the DNA is TGTGCCAGCAGTGAAGGGCGGGAGGACTACAATGAGCAGTTCTTC. Residues: CASSEGREDYNEQFF.

The chain is built from TRBV25-1 and TRBJ1-1; TRBD1 aligns across 8 bases. The CDR3 runs to 15 residues. V shed 3 bases and J 1 base; nucleotides not matched to a gene: 4. CDR1 is MGHDK, CDR2 SYGVNS, per germline. In nucleotides, the CDR3 is TGTGCCAGCAGTGATCCCGGACAGGGGAACACTGAAGCTTTCTTT. Encoded protein: CASSDPGQGNTEAFF.

The chain links TRBV27 to TRBJ1-1; tentative D call: TRBD1 (5 bases). The V gene's germline CDR1 is MNHEY and CDR2 SMNVEV (reference sequence). V was cut by 2 bases and J by 0 bases, with 10 bases left in between. CDR3 length equals 15 residues. The CDR3 loop is CASSLRGRMNTEAFF. The CDR3 nucleotides read TGTGCCAGCAGTTTAAGGGGAAGGATGAACACTGAAGCTTTCTTT.

The V gene is TRBV14, the J gene TRBJ1-1; the match to TRBD1 covers 7 bases. The J segment lost 4 bases and the V segment lost 0 bases, leaving 11 bases of the junction unmatched. From germline, CDR1 is SGHDN and CDR2 FVKESK. This CDR3 region has 17 residues. The CDR3 nucleotides are TGTGCCAGCAGCCAAGATCTAGGGGGCGCCCGGGGCACTGAAGCTTTCTTT. Residues: CASSQDLGGARGTEAFF.

This chain links TRBV28 with TRBJ2-6; D remains unclear. Per germline, CDR1 MDHEN and CDR2 SYDVKM. With 3 bases removed from V and 0 bases from J, the gap between germline ends came to 15 bases. The CDR3 is 18 residues long. CDR3 bases: TGTGCCAGCAGTTTTAATTTTCAGGATCTCTCTGGGGCCAACGTCCTGACTTTC. It translates to CASSFNFQDLSGANVLTF. The whole variable domain, remainder taken from reference TRBV28 and TRBJ2-6, is DVKVTQSSRYLVKRTGEKVFLECVQDMDHENMFWYRQDPGLGLRLIYFSYDVKMKEKGDIPEGYSVSREKKERFSLILESASTNQTSMYLCASSFNFQDLSGANVLTFGAGSRLTVL.

The rearrangement joins TRBV30 to TRBJ2-7, with D possibly being TRBD1 (5 bases). V was clipped by 1 base and J by 5 bases, with 9 bases between them. Germline values: CDR1 GTSNPN, CDR2 SVGIG (reference sequence). This CDR3 region has 12 residues. CDR3 DNA sequence: TGTGCCTGGAGTGGCCCAGGGAACGAGCAGTACTTC. Residues: CAWSGPGNEQYF.

The V gene is TRBV4-1, the J gene TRBJ2-1; TRBD2 matches at 11 bases. The germline V gene has CDR1 MGHRA and CDR2 YSYEKL. The CDR3 has 14 residues. Trimming took 2 bases from V and 10 from J; bases not matched to a gene: 4. The CDR3: CASSQTPSGREQFF. The CDR3 DNA follows: TGCGCCAGCAGCCAAACTCCTAGCGGGAGGGAGCAGTTCTTC.

The chain has TRBV6-5 and TRBJ2-1; TRBD1 is a possible D gene (6 bases). Between the trimmed V and J ends, which lost 5 bases and 10 bases, there was a span of 9 bases. The CDR3 contains 11 residues. Germline values: CDR1 MNHEY, CDR2 SVGAGI. CDR3 amino acids: CASSPGTEQFF. The CDR3 DNA reads as TGTGCCAGCAGTCCCGGGACAGAGCAGTTCTTC.

The chain combines TRBV18 with TRBJ2-1, with TRBD2 identical over 8 bases. The V gene's germline CDR1 is KGHSH and CDR2 LQKENI. This CDR3 contains 16 residues. V trimming: 3 bases; J trimming: 5 bases; junction bases outside the gene matches: 9. The CDR3 sequence is CASSPKTGGPNNEQFF. The CDR3 nucleotides are TGTGCCAGCTCACCTAAAACGGGAGGGCCTAACAATGAGCAGTTCTTC.

V is TRBV7-2 and J is TRBJ2-3, with 9 bases matching TRBD1. Germline V gives CDR1 SGHTA, CDR2 FQGNSA. V gave up 3 bases and J gave up 0 bases; unmatched junction bases: 7. CDR3 length equals 17 residues. DNA for the CDR3: TGTGCCAGCAGCTTCTCCGTACAGGGGGCTAGCACAGATACGCAGTATTTT. Translating gives CASSFSVQGASTDTQYF.

V and J are TRBV30 and TRBJ2-7; 8 bases map to TRBD2. CDR3 length: 15 residues. Trimming removed 0 bases from V and 0 bases from J; junction bases left unmatched: 4. Germline-derived CDR1 and CDR2 are GTSNPN and SVGIG (reference sequence). The CDR3 loop is CAWSVGLAGSYEQYF. CDR3 bases: TGTGCCTGGAGTGTAGGGCTAGCGGGCTCCTACGAGCAGTACTTC.

The rearrangement links TRBV27 to TRBJ2-1, with 8 bases that match TRBD2. V gave up 5 bases and J gave up 7 bases; unmatched junction bases: 7. In germline, CDR1 is MNHEY, CDR2 SMNVEV (reference sequence). This CDR3 has 14 residues. In nucleotides, the CDR3 is TGTGCCAGCAGTCGGCCTAGCGGGTCAAATGAGCAGTTCTTC. It translates to CASSRPSGSNEQFF.

The chain employs TRBV19 and TRBJ2-6; D is uncertain. The germline V gene has CDR1 LNHDA and CDR2 SQIVND (reference sequence). CDR3 length equals 15 residues. V was pared by 7 bases and J by 1 base, with 11 bases between. The CDR3 DNA reads TGTGCCAGTACCGCCGAGGAGTCTGGGGCCAACGTCCTGACTTTC. Its translation: CASTAEESGANVLTF.